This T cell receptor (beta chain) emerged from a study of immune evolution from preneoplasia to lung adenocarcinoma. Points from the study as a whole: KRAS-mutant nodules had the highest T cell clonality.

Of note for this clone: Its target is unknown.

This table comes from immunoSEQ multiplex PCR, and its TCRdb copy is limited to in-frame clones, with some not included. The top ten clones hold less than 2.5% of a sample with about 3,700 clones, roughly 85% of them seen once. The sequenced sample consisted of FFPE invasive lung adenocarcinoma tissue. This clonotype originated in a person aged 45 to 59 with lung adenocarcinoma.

CDR3 sequence (DNA): TGTGCCAGCAGTTCCTACAGGATAAACACCGGGGAGCTGTTTTTT. Encoded protein: CASSSYRINTGELFF. The chain uses TRBV7-6 and TRBJ2-2, with a weak D call TRBD1 (5 bases). CDR1 is SGHVS, CDR2 FNYEAQ, per germline. The CDR3 sequence is 15 residues long. V lost 6 bases and J 2 bases, leaving 13 bases between the germline ends.